The text below deals with one T cell receptor beta chain. The antigen is unknown. Indicated time point: week 3, after first cycle of checkpoint inhibitor. Assay used: immunoSEQ multiplex PCR; TCRdb lists only in-frame clones, some missing. The data hold approximately 11,000 clones, with more than 70% observed a single time. The data are from a study of blood T cell dynamics during melanoma immunotherapy. V shed 4 bases and J shed 3 bases, with 11 bases lying between them. From germline, CDR1 is MRHNA and CDR2 SNTAGT. This CDR3 contains 14 residues. Points from the study as a whole: Disease-control patients' PBMC repertoires became either more clonal or more diverse at W3.

This TCR derives from a human donor with melanoma. J is TRBJ2-3 and V is TRBV6-4, with a possible D match to TRBD1 (8 bases). The sequences come from blood, collected from a patient treated with checkpoint blockade. The CDR3 coding sequence is TGTGCCAGCAGTGTACAGGGGGGGACAGATACGCAGTATTTT. This encodes CASSVQGGTDTQYF.